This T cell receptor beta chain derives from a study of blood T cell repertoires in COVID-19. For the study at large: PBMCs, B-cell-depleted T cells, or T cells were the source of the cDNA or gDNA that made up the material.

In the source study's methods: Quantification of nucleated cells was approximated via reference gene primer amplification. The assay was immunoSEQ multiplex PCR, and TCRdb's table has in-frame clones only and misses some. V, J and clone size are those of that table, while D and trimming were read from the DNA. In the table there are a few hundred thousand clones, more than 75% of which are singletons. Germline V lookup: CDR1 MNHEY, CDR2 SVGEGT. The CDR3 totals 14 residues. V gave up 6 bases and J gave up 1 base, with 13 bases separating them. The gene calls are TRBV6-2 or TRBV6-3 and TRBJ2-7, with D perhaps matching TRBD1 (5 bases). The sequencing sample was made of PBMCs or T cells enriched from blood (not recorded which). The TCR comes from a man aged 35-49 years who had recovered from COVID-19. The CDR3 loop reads CASSIAGLSYEQYF. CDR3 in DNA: TGTGCCAGCAGCATTGCAGGGTTGTCCTACGAGCAGTACTTC.